Here is one T cell receptor (beta chain) with its context. Original processing methods: Reference gene primer amplification in the assay estimated nucleated cell counts. Clones were read by immunoSEQ multiplex PCR, and TCRdb kept only the in-frame ones, dropping some. V and J calls and clone size follow that table, whereas D and trimming were derived from the DNA. This table has 200,000 or so clones, around 90% appearing once. This sample is part of a study of blood T cell repertoires in COVID-19. At the level of the study: The United States, Italy and Spain provided the acute and convalescent COVID-19 samples. In each case, the material was cDNA or gDNA derived from T cells, B-cell-depleted T cells, or PBMCs.

The CDR3 is 12 amino acids. The ends were cut back, 9 bases at V and 0 bases at J, with 6 bases in the middle. In germline, CDR1 is MGHDK, CDR2 SYGVNS. The receptor comes from a man between 65 and 79 years old with acute or convalescent COVID-19. Input material: peripheral blood. V usage is TRBV25-1 and J usage is TRBJ2-1; D not resolved. The CDR3 reads CASRHSYNEQFF. The CDR3 bases are TGTGCCAGTAGACACTCCTACAATGAGCAGTTCTTC.